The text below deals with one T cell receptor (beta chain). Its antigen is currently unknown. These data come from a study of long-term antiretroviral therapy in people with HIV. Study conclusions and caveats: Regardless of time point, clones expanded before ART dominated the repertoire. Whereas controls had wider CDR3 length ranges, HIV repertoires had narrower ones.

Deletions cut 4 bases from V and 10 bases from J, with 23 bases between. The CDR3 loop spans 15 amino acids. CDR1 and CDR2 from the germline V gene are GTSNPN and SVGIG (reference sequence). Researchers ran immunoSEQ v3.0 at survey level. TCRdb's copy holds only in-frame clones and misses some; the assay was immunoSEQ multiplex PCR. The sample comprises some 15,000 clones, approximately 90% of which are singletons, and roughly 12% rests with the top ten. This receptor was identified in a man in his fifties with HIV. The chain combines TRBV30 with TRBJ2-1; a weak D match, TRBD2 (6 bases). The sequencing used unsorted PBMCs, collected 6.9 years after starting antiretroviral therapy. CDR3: CAWIRAFGGPGEQFF. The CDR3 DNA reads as TGTGCCTGGATACGGGCCTTTGGAGGGCCTGGGGAGCAGTTCTTC.